The present TCR beta chain was sequenced within a study of control samples from healthy donors and cancer patients. Assay: immunoSEQ multiplex PCR; the TCRdb copy retains only in-frame clones and omits some. The table shows 350,000 to 450,000 clones, with 75% to 95% occurring only once. The junction had 3 bases not matched to a gene; V was cut back by 4 bases and J by 6 bases. Germline V gene lookup returns CDR1 WNHNN and CDR2 SYGVQD (reference sequence). The CDR3 has 16 residues. The chain couples TRBV10-1 to TRBJ2-2, with 15 nucleotides matching TRBD2. The source of this sequence is a man aged 35-49 years with head and neck cancer. Sequencing was carried out using PBMCs. The CDR3 loop is CASSGGLAGGAGELFF. As DNA, the CDR3 is TGCGCCAGCAGTGGGGGACTAGCGGGAGGTGCCGGGGAGCTGTTTTTT.